The 27 T cell receptor beta chains in this list originate from one sample, sequenced in a study of cytomegalovirus exposure and HLA in healthy donors (dated by TCRdb to 2016 to 2017). Library construction relied on the immunoSEQ multiplex PCR assay. The multiplex PCR relied on a mix of 60 forward primers for TCR Vbeta segments and 13 reverse primers for TCR Jbeta segments. TCRdb provides this immuneACCESS table in a form limited to in-frame rearrangements. Some clones are lacking; in checked studies, under half of them reflect an unresolved V gene, and why the rest are absent is not known. Recorded for this sample are some 140,000 clones; approximately 74% of them occurred a single time. 2% to 2.5% of the sample comes from the top ten. Source material: PBMCs. The source is a man aged 25 to 40 in good health and CMV-seronegative.

The chain links TRBV29-1 to TRBJ2-5; possible D gene TRBD1, 5 bases. V was clipped by 7 bases and J by 5 bases, with 14 bases between them. This CDR3 comprises 12 residues. In germline, CDR1 is SQVTM, CDR2 ANQGSEA. DNA for the CDR3: TGCAGCGGGGGCCCCCCCGCCGAGACCCAGTACTTC. The encoded protein is CSGGPPAETQYF. Full variable domain (missing parts from reference TRBV29-1 and TRBJ2-5): SAVISQKPSRDICQRGTSLTIQCQVDSQVTMMFWYRQQPGQSLTLIATANQGSEATYESGFVIDKFPISRPNLTFSTLTVSNMSPEDSSIYLCSGGPPAETQYFGPGTRLLVL.

V and J are TRBV4-2 and TRBJ2-5; TRBD1 is a possible D gene (6 bases). The length of the CDR3 is 14 residues. Looked up from germline, CDR1 is LGHNA and CDR2 is YNFKEQ. Trimming removed 1 base from V and 2 bases from J, with 8 bases in between. The CDR3 DNA is TGTGCCAGCAGCCAAGGCAGGGGACAAGAGACCCAGTACTTC. This codes for CASSQGRGQETQYF.

V is TRBV19 and J is TRBJ2-1; weak D call: TRBD2 (6 bases). Germline CDR1 is LNHDA and CDR2 is SQIVND (reference sequence). This CDR3 contains 14 residues. The V gene lost 7 bases and the J gene lost 0 bases, with 10 bases spanning the gap. This chain's CDR3 is CASKEGSSYNEQFF. Written as DNA, the CDR3 is TGTGCCAGTAAGGAGGGGAGCTCCTACAATGAGCAGTTCTTC.

This sequence joins TRBV19 and TRBJ2-7; 7 bases fit TRBD2. V dropped 4 bases and J dropped 0; count of bases not matched to a gene: 12. There are 17 residues in the CDR3. Germline V gene data show CDR1 as LNHDA and CDR2 as SQIVND (reference sequence). The CDR3 DNA reads TGTGCCAGTAGTACCGGTATGGGGGGGGGTCTCTCCTACGAGCAGTACTTC. Its protein is CASSTGMGGGLSYEQYF.

A few counts support this clone. The chain is built from TRBV7-6 and TRBJ2-3; the match to TRBD1 covers 7 bases. The CDR3 spans 15 residues. The J segment lost 1 base and the V segment lost 0 bases, leaving 1 base of the junction unmatched. Germline V CDR1 and CDR2: SGHVS, FNYEAQ. The CDR3 here is CASSLAGQGTDTQYF. The CDR3 bases are TGTGCCAGCAGCTTAGCCGGACAGGGCACAGATACGCAGTATTTT. Full variable domain (remainder filled in from reference TRBV7-6 and TRBJ2-3): GAGVSQSPRYKVTKRGQDVALRCDPISGHVSLYWYRQALGQGPEFLTYFNYEAQQDKSGLPNDRFSAERPEGSISTLTIQRTEQRDSAMYRCASSLAGQGTDTQYFGPGTRLTVL.

The chain uses TRBV15 and TRBJ2-5, with 7 bases fitting TRBD1. The CDR3 loop spans 16 amino acids. J was trimmed by 5 bases and V by 0 bases; bases with no gene match: 9. Germline V gives CDR1 LNHNV, CDR2 YYDKDF (reference sequence). CDR3: CATSRDAGQGEETQYF. CDR3 coding DNA: TGTGCCACCAGCAGAGATGCAGGGCAGGGGGAGGAGACCCAGTACTTC.

This chain joins TRBV9 and TRBJ1-1; D is unresolved. The CDR3 length is 13 residues. Trimming took 2 bases from V and 1 from J, leaving 6 bases between them. Germline values: CDR1 SGDLS, CDR2 YYNGEE. CDR3 sequence (DNA): TGTGCCAGCAGCGTCCAAGCGAACACTGAAGCTTTCTTT. Its translation is CASSVQANTEAFF.

The chain uses TRBV10-1 and TRBJ1-5; 9 bases are shared with TRBD1. Trimming cost V 10 bases and J 6 bases; bases outside gene matches: 16. The CDR3 is 16 amino acids. CDR1 and CDR2 (germline): WNHNN, SYGVQD (reference sequence). The CDR3 region is CAKTAPGQGSFQPQHF. As DNA, the CDR3 is TGCGCCAAAACCGCCCCGGGACAGGGTTCATTTCAGCCCCAGCATTTT.

With respect to this clone: Since no conserved phenylalanine or tryptophan closes the CDR3, a read error is the likely cause. The DNA is left out, because the CDR3 cannot be placed on it with certainty; the CDR3 is given as TCRdb lists it. The rearrangement joins TRBV30 to TRBJ1-2. Germline assignment: CDR1 GTSNPN and CDR2 SVGIG (reference sequence). The CDR3 region is 8 residues in length, termini included. The chain's CDR3 is CAWSEPER.

The genes are TRBV28 and TRBJ2-1; TRBD1 agrees at 8 bases. V was clipped by 6 bases and J by 7 bases; unmatched bases: 8. Germline CDR1 is MDHEN and CDR2 is SYDVKM. The CDR3 contains 14 residues. The CDR3 is CASRDQGARNEQFF. The CDR3 DNA reads as TGTGCCAGCAGAGACCAGGGGGCAAGAAATGAGCAGTTCTTC.

This clone was counted a few times. This rearrangement joins TRBV5-4 to TRBJ1-1; no reliable D call. Trimming removed 6 bases at V and 7 bases at J, with 7 bases between. Looked up from germline, CDR1 is SGHNT and CDR2 is YYREEE (reference sequence). The length of the CDR3 is 10 residues. The DNA for the CDR3 is TGTGCCAGCATCCTAGGTGAAGCTTTCTTT. Encoded protein: CASILGEAFF.

CDR3 DNA sequence: TGTGCCAGCAGTTTTTCATCGAACACTGAAGCTTTCTTT. It encodes CASSFSSNTEAFF. The chain couples TRBV27 to TRBJ1-1, with D hard to call. The germline V gene has CDR1 MNHEY and CDR2 SMNVEV (reference sequence). The CDR3 totals 13 residues. V dropped 3 bases and J dropped 1 base, with 6 bases sitting between them.

This clone was seen a single time. The rearrangement joins TRBV5-1 to TRBJ2-1, with D perhaps TRBD1 (6 bases). Trimming stripped 4 bases from V and 0 bases from J, with 14 bases between. Germline V CDR1 and CDR2: SGHRS, YFSETQ. There are 16 residues in the CDR3. This CDR3 is CASSVDGQSSYNEQFF. The CDR3 DNA reads as TGCGCCAGCAGCGTGGATGGACAGAGCTCCTACAATGAGCAGTTCTTC.

The chain couples TRBV5-4 to TRBJ2-7; the match to TRBD2 covers 9 bases. This CDR3 contains 17 residues. The V segment lost 0 bases and the J segment 3 bases; nucleotides outside the gene matches: 10. Looked up from germline, CDR1 is SGHNT and CDR2 is YYREEE (reference sequence). This CDR3 reads CASSLARDSGGLYEQYF. The DNA for the CDR3 is TGTGCCAGCAGCTTGGCCAGAGATAGCGGGGGCCTCTACGAGCAGTACTTC.

The genes are TRBV6-5 and TRBJ2-7; weak D call: TRBD1 (6 bases). V shed 10 bases and J shed 5 bases, with 9 bases lying between them. The germline CDR1 and CDR2 sequences are MNHEY and SVGAGI. The CDR3 has 10 amino acids. CDR3 sequence: CAIGQNEQYF. The CDR3 DNA sequence: TGTGCCATAGGACAGAACGAGCAGTACTTC.

The J gene is TRBJ1-1, the V gene TRBV28, with D perhaps TRBD1 (6 bases). The CDR3 spans 15 residues. V was pared by 5 bases and J by 10 bases, with 23 bases between. CDR1 and CDR2 from the germline V gene are MDHEN and SYDVKM. The CDR3 coding sequence is TGTGCCAGCAGTACCTTGACAGGCCGAAGAGGAGGAGCTTTCTTT. It is translated as CASSTLTGRRGGAFF.

This clone was counted only a few times. The rearrangement links TRBV6-5 to TRBJ1-3; TRBD1 aligns across 7 bases. Trimming at V came to 5 bases and at J to 8 bases, leaving 6 bases not matched to a gene. Germline assignment: CDR1 MNHEY and CDR2 SVGAGI. This CDR3 comprises 13 residues. The CDR3 coding sequence is TGTGCCAGCAGTCGGGACAGCTGGTACACCATATATTTT. Encoded protein: CASSRDSWYTIYF.

The chain uses TRBV9 and TRBJ2-2; 7 bases line up with TRBD2. Losses at the gene ends were 4 bases for V and 0 bases for J; bases not matched to a gene: 15. Germline V gene data show CDR1 as SGDLS and CDR2 as YYNGEE. CDR3 size: 19 residues. CDR3 region: CASSSNPLTSDPNTGELFF. The CDR3 DNA follows: TGTGCCAGCAGCTCCAATCCCCTTACTAGCGATCCGAACACCGGGGAGCTGTTTTTT.

The V and J genes are TRBV5-4 and TRBJ1-1, with D maybe TRBD1 (5 bases). Germline CDR1 reads SGHNT; CDR2 reads YYREEE (reference sequence). The CDR3 length is 14 residues. V lost 3 bases to trimming and J lost 5 bases, with 14 bases between them. CDR3: CASSSAGGRTEAFF. As DNA, the CDR3 is TGTGCCAGCAGCTCTGCCGGGGGACGGACTGAAGCTTTCTTT.

This sequence joins TRBV7-9 and TRBJ1-1; D unclear. V lost 1 base to trimming and J lost 6 bases, with 15 bases between them. The CDR3 covers 15 residues. Germline CDR1 and CDR2: SEHNR and FQNEAQ (reference sequence). The chain's CDR3 is CASSLEVQIAPEAFF. The CDR3 nucleotides read TGTGCCAGCAGCTTAGAGGTACAGATTGCGCCTGAAGCTTTCTTT.

This chain links TRBV9 with TRBJ2-5; unclear D gene. Germline V CDR1 and CDR2: SGDLS, YYNGEE. The CDR3 covers 13 residues. V lost 4 bases to trimming and J lost 4 bases, with 11 bases between them. This chain's CDR3 is CASSFTAGETQYF. In DNA, the CDR3 is TGTGCCAGCAGCTTCACAGCTGGAGAGACCCAGTACTTC. The complete variable domain, with remaining parts taken from reference TRBV9 and TRBJ2-5, reads DSGVTQTPKHLITATGQRVTLRCSPRSGDLSVYWYQQSLDQGLQFLIQYYNGEERAKGNILERFSAQQFPDLHSELNLSSLELGDSALYFCASSFTAGETQYFGPGTRLLVL.

This chain links TRBV15 with TRBJ2-7; D is possibly TRBD2 (5 bases). The CDR3 contains 12 residues. V lost 5 bases to trimming and J lost 4 bases, with 9 bases between them. Germline CDR1 and CDR2: LNHNV and YYDKDF (reference sequence). DNA for the CDR3: TGTGCCACCAGCTTCGGGGATTACGAGCAGTACTTC. This encodes CATSFGDYEQYF.

The chain employs TRBV6-4 and TRBJ2-7, with TRBD1 as a possible D gene (5 bases). The germline V gene has CDR1 MRHNA and CDR2 SNTAGT. The CDR3 has 15 residues. Trimming took 4 bases from V and 6 from J, leaving 19 bases between them. This CDR3 is CASSGLTANGCEQYF. CDR3 DNA sequence: TGTGCCAGCAGTGGGTTGACAGCGAACGGGTGCGAGCAGTACTTC.

This sequence joins TRBV7-2 and TRBJ2-5; D remains unclear. There are 14 residues in the CDR3. V shed 1 base and J shed 1 base, with 7 bases lying between them. Germline CDR1 reads SGHTA; CDR2 reads FQGNSA. CDR3 coding DNA: TGTGCCAGCAGCTTAGGTGGGCCCCAAGAGACCCAGTACTTC. It specifies CASSLGGPQETQYF.

The V gene is TRBV28, the J gene TRBJ2-5, with 7 bases identical to TRBD1. Germline V CDR1 and CDR2: MDHEN, SYDVKM. V lost 4 bases to trimming and J lost 10 bases; unmatched junction nucleotides: 3. The CDR3 extends over 11 amino acids. CDR3 region: CASSSQGSQYF. Written as DNA, the CDR3 is TGTGCCAGCAGTTCACAGGGGAGCCAGTACTTC.

This clone was counted once. An end of the junction does not agree with germline; a read error may underlie this. This chain uses TRBV2 with TRBJ1-5, with no clear D. Germline CDR1 SNHLY, CDR2 FYNNEI. This CDR3 comprises 14 residues. CDR3 region: CASSGEWSNQPQNF. Written as DNA, the CDR3 is TGTGCCAGCAGTGGGGAGTGGAGCAATCAGCCCCAGAATTTT.

This sequence joins TRBV29-1 and TRBJ2-5, with a weak D call TRBD1 (5 bases). The J call may not be correct, given that the DNA end is closer to TRBJ2-7. The CDR3 runs 11 residues. Germline CDR1 reads SQVTM; CDR2 reads ANQGSEA. The CDR3 loop reads CSGGSSYEQYF. The CDR3 DNA is TGCAGCGGGGGCAGCTCCTACGAGCAGTACTTC.